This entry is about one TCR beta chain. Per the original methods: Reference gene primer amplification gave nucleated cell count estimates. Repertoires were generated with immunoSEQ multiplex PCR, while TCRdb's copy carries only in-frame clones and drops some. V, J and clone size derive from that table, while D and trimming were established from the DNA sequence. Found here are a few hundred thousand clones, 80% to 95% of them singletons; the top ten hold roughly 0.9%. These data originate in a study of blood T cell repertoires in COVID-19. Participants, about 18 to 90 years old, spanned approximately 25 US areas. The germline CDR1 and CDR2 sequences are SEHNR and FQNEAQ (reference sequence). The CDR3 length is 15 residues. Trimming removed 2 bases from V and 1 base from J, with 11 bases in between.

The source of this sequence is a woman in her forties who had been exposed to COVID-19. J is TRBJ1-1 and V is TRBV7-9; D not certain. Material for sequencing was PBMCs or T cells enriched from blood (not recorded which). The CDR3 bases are TGTGCCAGCAGCTTAATTGCACGGTCGAACACTGAAGCTTTCTTT. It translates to CASSLIARSNTEAFF.